Only a few counts were recorded for the clone carrying this T cell receptor (beta chain). This sample is drawn from a study of blood T cell repertoires in COVID-19. The J segment lost 3 bases and the V segment lost 4 bases, leaving 4 bases of the junction unmatched. The CDR3 is 14 amino acids. Germline CDR1 is KGHDR and CDR2 is SFDVKD. In the authors' methods: Nucleated cell number was recorded as an estimate derived from reference gene primer amplification. Produced via immunoSEQ multiplex PCR; TCRdb's table is partial and in-frame only. Clone size and V and J calls were adopted from that table, with D and trimming inferred from the DNA. The sample comprises 90,000 or so clones, 90% of which are singletons, and 6.5% to 8.5% rests with the top ten.

The sequence came from a man younger than 35 with COVID-19, enrolled during active disease. The specimen sequenced was peripheral blood. The J gene is TRBJ2-7, the V gene TRBV24-1; 8 positions agree with TRBD1. CDR3 loop: CATSDRGRVYEQYF. The CDR3 bases are TGTGCCACCAGTGACAGGGGGCGAGTCTACGAGCAGTACTTC.